The sequence of this TCR beta chain was determined in a study of T cell changes during pregnancy in multiple sclerosis. Trimming removed 3 bases at V and 0 bases at J, with 9 bases between. This CDR3 comprises 14 residues. Germline lookup yields CDR1 SGHNT and CDR2 YYREEE (reference sequence). Using immunoSEQ multiplex PCR, the repertoire was profiled, and TCRdb retains in-frame clones only, with some absent. The sample lists around 61,000 clones, just under 90% occurring once. The source material was peripheral blood, sampled in the first trimester of pregnancy. This sequence originates from a female donor in good health, enrolled as a control in a pregnancy study. This chain links TRBV5-4 with TRBJ1-2, with D maybe TRBD1 (5 bases). CDR3 loop: CASSSDSANYGYTF. The CDR3, as DNA: TGTGCCAGCAGCTCTGACAGCGCTAACTATGGCTACACCTTC.